These 14 T cell receptor beta chains came from one sample sequenced in a study of T cells expressing NK-cell markers. Each CDR3 protein gets one entry in TCRdb, which reprocessed the 5' RACE reads and gives no DNA. This repertoire includes 450,000 to 600,000 distinct CDR3 sequences. Sequenced: blood T cells: a sorted CD56 or NKG2C T cell subset, CD4+ or CD8+ T cells, or bulk PBMC T cells (not recorded which). Every receptor here comes from a man between 18 and 35 years old in good health.

This chain joins TRBV4-3 and TRBJ2-1; TCRdb returns TRBD1, unconfirmable since there is no DNA. The germline CDR1 and CDR2 sequences are LGHNA and YSLEER. CDR3 length: 14 amino acids. The CDR3 loop is CASSPGTGNNEQFF.

This rearrangement joins TRBV24-1 to TRBJ2-5. The CDR3 is made up of 12 amino acids. Looked up from germline, CDR1 is KGHDR and CDR2 is SFDVKD. The CDR3 loop reads CATSSTLETQYF.

The chain combines TRBV11-2 with TRBJ2-1; with no DNA, the TCRdb D assignment of TRBD2 cannot be verified. The CDR3 runs to 16 residues. Germline CDR1 reads SGHAT; CDR2 reads FQNNGV. The CDR3 region is CASSLSAGTSGGKQFF.

The gene calls are TRBV29-1 and TRBJ2-3; without DNA, the TCRdb call of TRBD1 cannot be checked. The germline V gene has CDR1 SQVTM and CDR2 ANQGSEA. The CDR3 sequence is 15 residues long. CDR3 amino acids: CSVANRVPSTDTQYF.

The rearrangement uses TRBV20-1 and TRBJ2-3; TCRdb reports TRBD2, a call that lacks DNA to check it against. Germline CDR1 DFQATT, CDR2 SNEGSKA (reference sequence). The CDR3 is made up of 15 amino acids. The CDR3 spells CSARRLAGMGDTQYF.

The J gene is TRBJ2-7, the V gene TRBV27; the TCRdb call, TRBD1, lacks DNA for checking. Germline V gives CDR1 MNHEY, CDR2 SMNVEV (reference sequence). This CDR3 is built from 15 residues. Here the CDR3 reads CASSLRRDRAYEQYF.

The V call is TRBV5-1, the J call TRBJ2-1. The CDR3 spans 11 residues. Germline V gene lookup returns CDR1 SGHRS and CDR2 YFSETQ. The CDR3 here is CASSLLDEQFF.

This chain connects TRBV28 to TRBJ2-7; TCRdb's D call, TRBD2, is unchecked because there is no DNA. The V gene's germline CDR1 is MDHEN and CDR2 SYDVKM. There are 14 residues in the CDR3. The CDR3 spells CASSFGRYGYEQYF. Filled out from reference TRBV28 and TRBJ2-7, the complete variable domain reads DVKVTQSSRYLVKRTGEKVFLECVQDMDHENMFWYRQDPGLGLRLIYFSYDVKMKEKGDIPEGYSVSREKKERFSLILESASTNQTSMYLCASSFGRYGYEQYFGPGTRLTVT.

This chain connects TRBV12-3 or TRBV12-4 to TRBJ2-2; TCRdb returns TRBD2, unconfirmable since there is no DNA. The CDR3 spans 15 residues. CDR3 sequence: CASTLGQINTGELFF.

V and J are TRBV4-1 and TRBJ1-1. The CDR3 extends over 14 amino acids. Per the germline V gene, CDR1 is MGHRA and CDR2 is YSYEKL. The CDR3 reads CASRPTGISTEAFF.

The V gene is TRBV4-1, the J gene TRBJ2-5; the TCRdb D gene call, TRBD1, has no DNA to confirm it. The germline V gene has CDR1 MGHRA and CDR2 YSYEKL. This CDR3 has 15 amino acids. CDR3 sequence reads: CASSLTGTYQETQYF.

V gene TRBV6-1 combines with J gene TRBJ1-4; with no DNA, the TCRdb D assignment of TRBD1 cannot be verified. The CDR3 sequence is 16 residues long. The germline gives CDR1 MNHNS, CDR2 SASEGT. CDR3 residues: CASRPNNRGLFEKLFF.

V usage is TRBV6-5 and J usage is TRBJ1-1. Germline V CDR1 and CDR2: MNHEY, SVGAGI. The length of the CDR3 is 15 residues. The CDR3 protein is CASSYEGRPNTEAFF.

This chain connects TRBV6-5 to TRBJ2-7. Germline V gene sequence: CDR1 MNHEY, CDR2 SVGAGI. This CDR3 has 14 amino acids. The CDR3 spells CASSYSPAGDEQYF.